What follows are 30 T cell receptor beta chains derived from one specimen sequenced in a study of T-cell reconstitution after alpha-beta-depleted transplantation in children (dated by TCRdb to the mid-2010s). This specimen's treatment or condition label, interpreted: allogeneic hematopoietic cell transplantation with graft depleted of TCRalphabeta T cells and CD19 B cells. Library preparation used PCR. Instrument used: Illumina HiSeq 2500. To normalize quantification of the TCRbeta repertoire, the TCR libraries were built with molecular barcoding that relied on unique molecular identifiers. Starting from the raw public reads, TCRdb applied fastp trimming at Q25, assembled clones with MiXCR and retained in-frame beta chains. Each entry is one CDR3 protein sequence, shown with its most common DNA and genes. For this sample there are some 120,000 distinct CDR3 sequences; about a tenth appear just once. The ten biggest clones cover around 35% of the sample.

The material was PBMCs, obtained before TCRalphabeta/CD19-depleted stem cell transplant. The origin of the receptors is a boy aged 2 to 10 with acute lymphoblastic leukemia, due to receive a stem cell transplant.

The gene calls are TRBV10-3 and TRBJ2-1; 8 bases are a match to TRBD2. This CDR3 region has 15 residues. V gave up 7 bases and J gave up 1 base; unmatched junction bases: 6. CDR1 and CDR2 (germline): ENHRY, SYGVKD. The CDR3 DNA sequence: TGTGCCATCAAGCCGGGACTAGAGTCCTACAATGAGCAGTTCTTC. As protein: CAIKPGLESYNEQFF.

This clonotype showed up many times. The V call is TRBV2, the J call TRBJ2-3; 7 bases are a match to TRBD1. The length of the CDR3 is 15 residues. Germline V gene data show CDR1 as SNHLY and CDR2 as FYNNEI. The ends lost 6 bases at V and 2 bases at J; junction bases unmatched: 8. CDR3 bases: TGTGCCAGCAGCGGATGGGACAGAGCCACAGATACGCAGTATTTT. Translation: CASSGWDRATDTQYF. Using reference TRBV2 and TRBJ2-3 for the parts outside the CDR3, the full variable domain is EPEVTQTPSHQVTQMGQEVILRCVPISNHLYFYWYRQILGQKVEFLVSFYNNEISEKSEIFDDQFSVERPDGSNFTLKIRSTKLEDSAMYFCASSGWDRATDTQYFGPGTRLTVL.

The rearrangement joins TRBV5-4 to TRBJ2-2, with D unresolved. The CDR3 totals 12 residues. CDR1 and CDR2 from the germline V gene are SGHNT and YYREEE (reference sequence). Trimming cost V 2 bases and J 7 bases, with 6 bases left between them. CDR3 in DNA: TGTGCCAGCAGCTTTACCGGCGGGGAGCTGTTTTTT. Protein product: CASSFTGGELFF.

This clonotype was detected ten times or more. V usage is TRBV12-3 or TRBV12-4 and J usage is TRBJ2-1; 7 bases agree with TRBD2. The CDR3 has 16 residues. V was clipped by 6 bases and J by 0 bases; unmatched bases: 8. CDR3 residues: CASRTTSPSSYNEQFF. The CDR3, as DNA: TGTGCCAGCAGGACGACTAGCCCCAGCTCCTACAATGAGCAGTTCTTC.

This clonotype was observed at least ten times. The rearrangement uses TRBV6-2 or TRBV6-3 and TRBJ2-1, with 8 positions matching TRBD1. J gave up 0 bases and V 3 bases, and 7 bases lay outside the gene matches. Germline-derived CDR1 and CDR2 are MNHEY and SVGEGT. This CDR3 region has 17 residues. The CDR3 loop reads CASSYSGQGFSYNEQFF. CDR3 sequence (DNA): TGTGCCAGCAGTTATTCCGGACAGGGATTCTCCTACAATGAGCAGTTCTTC.

This clonotype has just a few counts. V is TRBV2 and J is TRBJ2-6, with D possibly matching TRBD1 (6 bases). V shed 10 bases and J shed 0 bases, with 19 bases lying between them. The CDR3 is 17 amino acids. Germline V gene lookup returns CDR1 SNHLY and CDR2 FYNNEI. The CDR3 sequence is CAKSKRQALSGANVLTF. CDR3 DNA: TGTGCCAAGTCTAAGAGACAGGCGCTCTCTGGGGCCAACGTCCTGACTTTC. The full variable domain, in which reference TRBV2 and TRBJ2-6 provide the parts outside the CDR3, is EPEVTQTPSHQVTQMGQEVILRCVPISNHLYFYWYRQILGQKVEFLVSFYNNEISEKSEIFDDQFSVERPDGSNFTLKIRSTKLEDSAMYFCAKSKRQALSGANVLTFGAGSRLTVL.

The rearrangement joins TRBV20-1 to TRBJ2-2; D is uncertain. The germline V and J ends were trimmed by 4 bases and 5 bases, with 14 bases remaining between them. This CDR3 spans 14 amino acids. Germline loops: CDR1 DFQATT, CDR2 SNEGSKA (reference sequence). CDR3 nucleotide sequence: TGCAGTGCTACCCAGCGTTGGGAAACCGGGGAGCTGTTTTTT. The encoded protein is CSATQRWETGELFF.

The chain carries TRBV18 and TRBJ2-3; TRBD2 is a possible D gene (5 bases). The V end was cut by 3 bases, the J end by 2 bases, with 12 bases between. Per germline, CDR1 KGHSH and CDR2 LQKENI. This CDR3 region has 15 residues. The CDR3: CASSPLGRDTDTQYF. The CDR3 DNA follows: TGTGCCAGCTCACCCCTCGGACGGGACACAGATACGCAGTATTTT.

This clonotype was recorded at least ten times. The V call is TRBV3-1, the J call TRBJ2-3; D gene uncertain. This CDR3 has 16 residues. Trimming took off 0 bases at V and 1 base at J, with 11 bases between the two ends. The germline gives CDR1 LGHDT, CDR2 YNNKEL (reference sequence). CDR3 nucleotide sequence: TGTGCCAGCAGCCAAGATATGGGATTCGGCACAGATACGCAGTATTTT. This codes for CASSQDMGFGTDTQYF.

In its sample, this clonotype was seen many times. The chain uses TRBV5-1 and TRBJ1-1; D is unresolved. Trimming pared 3 bases from V and 0 bases from J, leaving 6 bases between. The CDR3 runs to 13 residues. Germline V lookup: CDR1 SGHRS, CDR2 YFSETQ. CDR3 sequence: CASSWAMNTEAFF. The CDR3, as DNA: TGCGCCAGCAGCTGGGCCATGAACACTGAAGCTTTCTTT.

At least ten counts were recorded for this clonotype. The rearrangement links TRBV20-1 to TRBJ2-1; TRBD2 agrees at 8 bases. The CDR3 runs 14 residues. V lost 0 bases and J lost 6; bases outside the gene matches: 4. Germline CDR1 and CDR2: DFQATT and SNEGSKA (reference sequence). The CDR3 reads CSARDLTSANEQFF. CDR3 DNA: TGCAGTGCTAGAGATCTGACTAGCGCCAATGAGCAGTTCTTC.

A few counts support this clonotype. This rearrangement joins TRBV18 to TRBJ1-1, with 7 bases lining up with TRBD1. Looked up from germline, CDR1 is KGHSH and CDR2 is LQKENI. V lost 5 bases to trimming and J lost 8 bases; unmatched junction nucleotides: 5. The CDR3 totals 12 residues. The CDR3 region is CASSFDRVEAFF. CDR3 in DNA: TGTGCCAGCTCATTTGACAGGGTGGAAGCTTTCTTT.

V and J are TRBV7-9 and TRBJ2-1; 7 nucleotides align to TRBD2. V shed 10 bases and J 4 bases; nucleotides not matched to a gene: 16. CDR1 is SEHNR and CDR2 is FQNEAQ in the germline V gene (reference sequence). This CDR3 contains 16 residues. The DNA of the CDR3 is TGTGCCACCGATACTTTGCAGGCTAGCGGATACAATGAGCAGTTCTTC. The encoded protein is CATDTLQASGYNEQFF.

The sample holds many counts of this clonotype. This rearrangement joins TRBV9 to TRBJ2-3; possibly TRBD2 for D (6 bases). This CDR3 is 16 amino acids long. Germline-derived CDR1 and CDR2 are SGDLS and YYNGEE. V shed 1 base and J shed 0 bases, with 12 bases lying between them. The CDR3 reads CASSVSIAVSTDTQYF. DNA for the CDR3: TGTGCCAGCAGCGTATCCATAGCGGTCAGCACAGATACGCAGTATTTT.

This clonotype showed up just a few times. The chain employs TRBV7-2 and TRBJ2-5; 7 nucleotides align to TRBD1. With V trimmed by 4 bases and J by 7 bases, 15 bases remained unmatched. The CDR3 is 16 residues long. The germline gives CDR1 SGHTA, CDR2 FQGNSA. Here the CDR3 reads CASSSWTGPEARTQYF. The CDR3 DNA sequence: TGTGCCAGCAGCTCGTGGACAGGCCCGGAGGCACGGACCCAGTACTTC.

This rearrangement joins TRBV29-1 to TRBJ2-4; TRBD1 matches 9 bases. The V and J ends lost 6 bases and 1 base, in that order; junction bases with no gene match: 10. This CDR3 comprises 16 residues. Germline V gives CDR1 SQVTM, CDR2 ANQGSEA. For the CDR3, the DNA is TGCAGCGTGATAGATACCGGGACAGGGGCCAAAAACATTCAGTACTTC. It encodes CSVIDTGTGAKNIQYF.

J is TRBJ2-1 and V is TRBV18, with 9 bases matching TRBD2. Trimming cost V 1 base and J 9 bases; bases outside gene matches: 10. The CDR3 totals 16 residues. Germline V gene data show CDR1 as KGHSH and CDR2 as LQKENI. CDR3 amino acids: CASSPQGGRARGEQFF. The CDR3 DNA follows: TGTGCCAGCTCACCACAAGGCGGGAGGGCTCGGGGTGAGCAGTTCTTC.

V and J are TRBV6-5 and TRBJ1-1; D unclear. This CDR3 has 14 amino acids. Germline values: CDR1 MNHEY, CDR2 SVGAGI. Trimming took 0 bases from V and 11 from J, leaving 16 bases between them. This chain's CDR3 is CASSYSIAEGRAFF. The CDR3 region has the DNA TGTGCCAGCAGTTACTCGATAGCAGAAGGGCGGGCTTTCTTT.

This clonotype has just a few counts. The chain employs TRBV7-9 and TRBJ1-1, with TRBD1 identical over 7 bases. The ends lost 10 bases at V and 1 base at J; junction bases unmatched: 12. Germline lookup yields CDR1 SEHNR and CDR2 FQNEAQ (reference sequence). This CDR3 region has 15 residues. CDR3 bases: TGTGCCAACTCCGCCCAGGGGGAGTGGAACACTGAAGCTTTCTTT. Amino acid sequence: CANSAQGEWNTEAFF. The variable domain in full, with the rest retrieved from reference TRBV7-9 and TRBJ1-1, is DTGVSQNPRHKITKRGQNVTFRCDPISEHNRLYWYRQTLGQGPEFLTYFQNEAQLEKSRLLSDRFSAERPKGSFSTLEIQRTEQGDSAMYLCANSAQGEWNTEAFFGQGTRLTVV.

The rearrangement uses TRBV7-8 and TRBJ1-4; the D gene is possibly TRBD1 (5 bases). V lost 4 bases and J lost 6, with 21 bases in between. Per germline, CDR1 SGHVS and CDR2 FQNEAQ. This CDR3 is 17 amino acids long. CDR3 loop: CASSSVSRVEGDEKLFF. CDR3 nucleotide sequence: TGTGCCAGCAGCTCGGTCTCTCGGGTCGAAGGGGATGAAAAACTGTTTTTT. Filled out from reference TRBV7-8 and TRBJ1-4, the complete variable domain reads GAGVSQSPRYKVAKRGQDVALRCDPISGHVSLFWYQQALGQGPEFLTYFQNEAQLDKSGLPSDRFFAERPEGSVSTLKIQRTQQEDSAVYLCASSSVSRVEGDEKLFFGSGTQLSVL.

This clonotype was detected only a few times. V is TRBV6-6 and J is TRBJ2-1; D not certain. Trimming removed 2 bases at V and 5 bases at J, with 4 bases between. This CDR3 has 12 amino acids. Germline V gene sequence: CDR1 MNHNY, CDR2 SVGAGI (reference sequence). In DNA, the CDR3 is TGTGCCAGCAGTTACGGGCACAATGAGCAGTTCTTC. Translating gives CASSYGHNEQFF.

A word on this clonotype: A read error may produce the germline difference seen at one junction end. This rearrangement joins TRBV7-9 to TRBJ2-3; no clear D. CDR1 is SEHNR, CDR2 FQNEAQ, per germline (reference sequence). The CDR3 loop spans 11 amino acids. The CDR3 DNA follows: TGTTCCAGCAGCTTATCAGATACGCAGTATTTT. The encoded protein is CSSSLSDTQYF.

In its sample, this clonotype was seen a few times. The chain combines TRBV27 with TRBJ2-7; D is undetermined. CDR1 and CDR2 (germline): MNHEY, SMNVEV (reference sequence). The CDR3 contains 10 residues. The V and J ends lost 7 bases and 8 bases respectively, with 9 bases between them. CDR3 in DNA: TGTGCCAGCATCCCGCTACAGCAGTACTTC. Protein product: CASIPLQQYF.

In this sample, this clonotype turned up many times. The V call is TRBV7-8, the J call TRBJ2-2; D perhaps matches TRBD2 (5 bases). The CDR3 length is 15 residues. Trimming shortened V by 10 bases and J by 0 bases, and 15 bases separated the two germline ends. Germline V gives CDR1 SGHVS, CDR2 FQNEAQ. CDR3: CATTFKRANTGELFF. CDR3 nucleotides: TGTGCCACCACCTTTAAGAGGGCGAACACCGGGGAGCTGTTTTTT.

The sample holds many counts of this clonotype. The V and J genes are TRBV7-8 and TRBJ2-5; 11 bases agree with TRBD2. CDR3 length: 20 residues. The V segment lost 1 base and the J segment 1 base; nucleotides outside the gene matches: 14. Germline V gene data show CDR1 as SGHVS and CDR2 as FQNEAQ. The CDR3 DNA reads as TGTGCCAGCAGCTTAGAGCGTCCGAGACTAGCGGGGACTATCCAAGAGACCCAGTACTTC. Translation: CASSLERPRLAGTIQETQYF.

This clonotype has ten or more counts. CDR3 DNA: TGTGCCAGCAGTCCTCTCAGGGGGTCTAGCACAGATACGCAGTATTTT. Translating gives CASSPLRGSSTDTQYF. The rearrangement uses TRBV12-3 or TRBV12-4 and TRBJ2-3, with TRBD1 matching over 7 bases. The CDR3 length is 16 residues. The junction had 8 bases not matched to a gene; V was cut back by 5 bases and J by 0 bases.

The chain is built from TRBV20-1 and TRBJ2-1, with TRBD2 identical over 11 bases. The CDR3 totals 15 residues. V shed 1 base, J shed 8 bases, and the junction held 7 bases outside the gene matches. The germline V gene encodes CDR1 DFQATT and CDR2 SNEGSKA (reference sequence). CDR3 protein: CSARATGTSGDEQFF. In DNA form, the CDR3 reads TGCAGTGCTAGAGCCACCGGGACTAGCGGCGATGAGCAGTTCTTC.

This clonotype has a handful of counts. V is TRBV12-3 or TRBV12-4 and J is TRBJ2-7; D gene unclear. The CDR3 sequence is 12 residues long. V lost 4 bases, J lost 7 bases, and 11 bases lay in between. CDR3 residues: CASSSSPQEQYF. CDR3 coding DNA: TGTGCCAGCAGTTCAAGCCCCCAGGAGCAGTACTTC.

V gene TRBV7-8 combines with J gene TRBJ2-1; D is uncertain. Trimming pared 3 bases from V and 7 bases from J, leaving 22 bases between. Per germline, CDR1 SGHVS and CDR2 FQNEAQ. This CDR3 spans 17 amino acids. The CDR3 sequence: CASSFEVRDLTVNEQFF. The CDR3 DNA sequence: TGTGCCAGCAGCTTTGAAGTTCGCGATCTTACGGTGAATGAGCAGTTCTTC.

The chain couples TRBV20-1 to TRBJ2-7; 7 bases are a match to TRBD2. Trimming took 0 bases from V and 3 from J; bases not matched to a gene: 5. CDR3 length equals 14 residues. Germline V gene data show CDR1 as DFQATT and CDR2 as SNEGSKA (reference sequence). This CDR3 reads CSARDPGRVYEQYF. The CDR3 nucleotides read TGCAGTGCTAGAGACCCAGGGAGGGTCTACGAGCAGTACTTC.